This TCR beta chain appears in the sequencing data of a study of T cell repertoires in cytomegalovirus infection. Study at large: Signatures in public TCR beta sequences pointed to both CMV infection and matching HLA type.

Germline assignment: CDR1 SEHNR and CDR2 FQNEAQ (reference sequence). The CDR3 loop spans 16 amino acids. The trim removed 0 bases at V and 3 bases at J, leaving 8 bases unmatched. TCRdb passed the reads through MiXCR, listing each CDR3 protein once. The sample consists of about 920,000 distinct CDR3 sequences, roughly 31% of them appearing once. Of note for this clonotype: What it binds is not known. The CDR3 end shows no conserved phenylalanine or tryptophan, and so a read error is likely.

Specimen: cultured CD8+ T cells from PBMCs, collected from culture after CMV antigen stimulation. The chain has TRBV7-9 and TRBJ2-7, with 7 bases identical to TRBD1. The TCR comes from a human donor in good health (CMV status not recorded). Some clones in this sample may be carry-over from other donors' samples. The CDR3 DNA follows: TGTGCCAGCAGCTTAGCGCTGAGACAGGGAGTCTACGAGCAGTACTCC. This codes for CASSLALRQGVYEQYS.